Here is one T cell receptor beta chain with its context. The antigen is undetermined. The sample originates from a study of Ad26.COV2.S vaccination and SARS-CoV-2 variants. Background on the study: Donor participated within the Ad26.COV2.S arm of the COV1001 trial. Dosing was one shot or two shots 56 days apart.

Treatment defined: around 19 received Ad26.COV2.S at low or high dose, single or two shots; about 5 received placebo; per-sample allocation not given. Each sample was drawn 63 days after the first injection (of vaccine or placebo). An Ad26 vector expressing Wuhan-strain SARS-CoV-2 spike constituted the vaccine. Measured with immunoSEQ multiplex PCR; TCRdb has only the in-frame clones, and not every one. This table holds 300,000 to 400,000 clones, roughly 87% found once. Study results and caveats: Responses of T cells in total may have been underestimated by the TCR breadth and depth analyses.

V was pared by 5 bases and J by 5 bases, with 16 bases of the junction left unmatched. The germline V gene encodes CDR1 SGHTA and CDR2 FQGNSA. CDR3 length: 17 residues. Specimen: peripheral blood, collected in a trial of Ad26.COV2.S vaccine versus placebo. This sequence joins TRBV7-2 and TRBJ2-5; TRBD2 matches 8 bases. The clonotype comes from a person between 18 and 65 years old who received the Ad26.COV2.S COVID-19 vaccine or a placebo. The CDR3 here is CASSPPGGAGAGETQYF. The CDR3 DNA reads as TGTGCCAGCAGCCCTCCCGGGGGAGCGGGGGCCGGGGAGACCCAGTACTTC.